The 21 T cell receptor beta chains in this list originate from one sample, sequenced in a study of OX40 agonist ivuxolimab in advanced cancers. The protocol was immunoSEQ multiplex PCR, while the TCRdb copy is restricted to in-frame clones and leaves out a portion. The table includes about 73,000 clones, over 75% detected once. Material: CD4+ or CD8+ T cells sorted from blood, obtained in a trial of the OX40 agonist ivuxolimab. These receptors came from an adult with an advanced solid tumor such as melanoma, head and neck, liver or kidney cancer.

This clone was counted between two and nine times. The chain couples TRBV19 to TRBJ1-6; the match to TRBD1 covers 10 bases. This CDR3 contains 14 residues. Trimming removed 5 bases from V and 7 bases from J; junction bases left unmatched: 2. Germline V gene sequence: CDR1 LNHDA, CDR2 SQIVND (reference sequence). The CDR3 loop is CASSPGQGNSPLHF. The CDR3 DNA is TGTGCCAGTAGTCCGGGACAGGGGAATTCACCCCTCCACTTT.

The gene calls are TRBV9 and TRBJ1-2; D gene unclear. Germline V CDR1 and CDR2: SGDLS, YYNGEE. V gave up 3 bases and J gave up 4 bases, with 4 bases separating them. This CDR3 comprises 11 residues. The CDR3 nucleotides are TGTGCCAGCAGCGCCAGCTATGGCTACACCTTC. Translated: CASSASYGYTF.

J is TRBJ1-2 and V is TRBV12-5, with D perhaps matching TRBD1 (6 bases). The CDR3 has 11 residues. V lost 5 bases and J 8 bases, leaving 9 bases between the germline ends. CDR1 is LGHNT, CDR2 FRNRAP, per germline. CDR3 in amino acids: CASGLQGGYTF. The CDR3 DNA is TGTGCTAGTGGTCTCCAGGGGGGCTACACCTTC.

The chain joins TRBV19 to TRBJ1-5; D unclear. This CDR3 has 20 amino acids. Germline lookup yields CDR1 LNHDA and CDR2 SQIVND (reference sequence). Trimming stripped 1 base from V and 0 bases from J, with 22 bases between. CDR3 loop: CASSIGPGLSPLYSNQPQHF. CDR3 nucleotides: TGTGCCAGTAGTATAGGGCCGGGTCTTTCTCCATTATATAGCAATCAGCCCCAGCATTTT.

V and J are TRBV11-2 and TRBJ2-3; TRBD2 aligns across 13 bases. The CDR3 covers 16 residues. Germline V lookup: CDR1 SGHAT, CDR2 FQNNGV. With V trimmed by 5 bases and J by 2 bases, 4 bases remained unmatched. Written as DNA, the CDR3 is TGTGCCAGCAGCCAGACTAGCGGGGGGCTCACAGATACGCAGTATTTT. It specifies CASSQTSGGLTDTQYF.

The CDR3 bases are TGTGCCAGCAGCCCCTGGGACAGCTCCTACGAGCAGTACTTC. The encoded protein is CASSPWDSSYEQYF. The chain has TRBV7-2 and TRBJ2-7, with TRBD1 matching over 7 bases. The germline CDR1 and CDR2 sequences are SGHTA and FQGNSA. With 5 bases clipped from V and 0 bases from J, the junction kept 4 bases outside the gene matches. The CDR3 sequence is 14 residues long. The variable domain in full, with the rest retrieved from reference TRBV7-2 and TRBJ2-7, is GAGVSQSPSNKVTEKGKDVELRCDPISGHTALYWYRQSLGQGLEFLIYFQGNSAPDKSGLPSDRFSAERTGGSVSTLTIQRTQQEDSAVYLCASSPWDSSYEQYFGPGTRLTVT.

V gene TRBV19 combines with J gene TRBJ2-1; D possibly corresponds to TRBD2 (6 bases). The length of the CDR3 is 16 residues. Trimming removed 4 bases at V and 6 bases at J, with 19 bases between. In germline, CDR1 is LNHDA, CDR2 SQIVND (reference sequence). The CDR3 region is CASSTVGGRPANEQFF. DNA of the CDR3: TGTGCCAGTAGTACTGTGGGGGGACGACCGGCCAATGAGCAGTTCTTC.

This sequence joins TRBV5-1 and TRBJ1-2; a weak D match, TRBD1 (5 bases). With 0 bases removed from V and 6 bases from J, the gap between germline ends came to 6 bases. The CDR3 runs to 12 residues. Germline-derived CDR1 and CDR2 are SGHRS and YFSETQ. Written as DNA, the CDR3 is TGCGCCAGCAGCTTGGGAGGGGATGGCTACACCTTC. Amino acid sequence: CASSLGGDGYTF.

This clone appeared a single time. This chain uses TRBV30 with TRBJ2-6; D could derive from TRBD1 or TRBD2 (5 bases each). The V gene's germline CDR1 is GTSNPN and CDR2 SVGIG (reference sequence). This CDR3 has 14 amino acids. V shed 8 bases and J shed 0 bases, with 11 bases lying between them. CDR3 in amino acids: CAGDGRSGANVLTF. As DNA, the CDR3 is TGTGCCGGGGACGGGCGCTCTGGGGCCAACGTCCTGACTTTC. Based on the CDR3 plus reference TRBV30 and TRBJ2-6, the full variable domain is SQTIHQWPATLVQPVGSPLSLECTVEGTSNPNLYWYRQAAGRGLQLLFYSVGIGQISSEVPQNLSASRPQDRQFILSSKKLLLSDSGFYLCAGDGRSGANVLTFGAGSRLTVL.

This clone was counted once. Other DNA variants within this sample encode the same CDR3. The chain has TRBV5-1 and TRBJ2-7; the D gene is possibly TRBD1 (6 bases). The CDR3 totals 12 residues. Germline V gives CDR1 SGHRS, CDR2 YFSETQ. The ends were cut back, 4 bases at V and 4 bases at J, with 9 bases in the middle. The CDR3 bases are TGCGCCAGCAGCCAACAGGGTTACGAGCAGTACTTC. It specifies CASSQQGYEQYF.

This chain uses TRBV6-5 with TRBJ1-2; no firm D call. V gave up 4 bases and J gave up 8 bases, with 20 bases separating them. CDR1 is MNHEY and CDR2 is SVGAGI in the germline V gene. The CDR3 contains 15 residues. In DNA form, the CDR3 reads TGTGCCAGCAGTTTCAAGTTTGCCCTTATCGGCGGCTACACCTTC. Amino acids: CASSFKFALIGGYTF.

The chain couples TRBV11-2 to TRBJ2-1, with TRBD2 matching over 9 bases. The CDR3 is 15 residues long. In germline, CDR1 is SGHAT, CDR2 FQNNGV. Germline trimming cut 5 bases from V and 8 bases from J; bases unmatched to any gene: 10. The CDR3 nucleotides read TGTGCCAGCAGCAGAGTACGGACTAGCGTTTATGAGCAGTTCTTC. It yields the protein CASSRVRTSVYEQFF.

The J gene is TRBJ2-2, the V gene TRBV19; no clear D. CDR3 length: 15 amino acids. Trimming removed 6 bases at V and 1 base at J, with 12 bases between. Germline assignment: CDR1 LNHDA and CDR2 SQIVND (reference sequence). The CDR3 spells CASSGDGWNTGELFF. The CDR3 DNA sequence: TGTGCCAGTAGCGGAGACGGATGGAACACCGGGGAGCTGTTTTTT.

The chain has TRBV6-6 and TRBJ1-1; D remains ambiguous. CDR1 and CDR2 from the germline V gene are MNHNY and SVGAGI (reference sequence). CDR3 size: 13 residues. V was pared by 2 bases and J by 1 base, with 5 bases between. Written as DNA, the CDR3 is TGTGCCAGCAGTTACGCCGGGAACACTGAAGCTTTCTTT. It encodes CASSYAGNTEAFF.

This chain uses TRBV18 with TRBJ2-7; possible D gene TRBD1, 6 bases. The CDR3 extends over 15 amino acids. CDR1 is KGHSH and CDR2 is LQKENI in the germline V gene. Trimming stripped 3 bases from V and 7 bases from J, with 19 bases between. The CDR3, as DNA: TGTGCCAGCTCACCCGGCGGCGTGGGGGCGCGGGAGCAGTACTTC. This translates into CASSPGGVGAREQYF.

V and J are TRBV5-6 and TRBJ2-5, with D possibly being TRBD1 (8 bases). Germline CDR1 reads SGHDT; CDR2 reads YYEEEE. This CDR3 is built from 15 residues. Trimming left V 7 bases short and J 1 base short, with 17 bases between. As DNA, the CDR3 is TGTGCCAGCCACTTACAGGGGGGGAGCCAAGAGACCCAGTACTTC. Amino acid sequence: CASHLQGGSQETQYF.

The rearrangement uses TRBV6-5 and TRBJ1-6; 8 nucleotides match TRBD1. Germline-derived CDR1 and CDR2 are MNHEY and SVGAGI. The V segment lost 6 bases and the J segment 5 bases; nucleotides outside the gene matches: 6. This CDR3 spans 15 amino acids. CDR3 loop: CASSDRGLDNSPLHF. CDR3 nucleotide sequence: TGTGCCAGCAGCGACAGGGGATTGGATAATTCACCCCTCCACTTT.

The rearrangement joins TRBV19 to TRBJ1-3; the D is unclear. Trimming cost V 4 bases and J 0 bases, with 19 bases left between them. Germline V gene sequence: CDR1 LNHDA, CDR2 SQIVND (reference sequence). This CDR3 has 18 residues. The CDR3 DNA follows: TGTGCCAGTAGTACTACCGCGGTATTCCCGAGCTCTGGAAACACCATATATTTT. It encodes CASSTTAVFPSSGNTIYF.

The count of this clone is one. The CDR3: CASSLEPRGGARDTQYF. The CDR3 nucleotides are TGCGCCAGCAGCTTGGAGCCCAGGGGTGGCGCGCGAGATACGCAGTATTTT. This chain uses TRBV5-1 with TRBJ2-3; tentatively, D is TRBD1 (6 bases). Per the germline V gene, CDR1 is SGHRS and CDR2 is YFSETQ. The V gene lost 0 bases and the J gene lost 5 bases, with 19 bases spanning the gap. This CDR3 region has 17 residues. The full variable domain, its missing parts supplied by reference TRBV5-1 and TRBJ2-3, is KAGVTQTPRYLIKTRGQQVTLSCSPISGHRSVSWYQQTPGQGLQFLFEYFSETQRNKGNFPGRFSGRQFSNSRSEMNVSTLELGDSALYLCASSLEPRGGARDTQYFGPGTRLTVL.

V gene TRBV30 combines with J gene TRBJ1-1; TRBD1 is a possible D gene (5 bases). Germline CDR1 is GTSNPN and CDR2 is SVGIG (reference sequence). The CDR3 runs to 13 residues. V was clipped by 2 bases and J by 1 base, with 8 bases between them. DNA of the CDR3: TGTGCCTGGAGTAACCAGGGGAACACTGAAGCTTTCTTT. This translates into CAWSNQGNTEAFF.

The chain joins TRBV6-1 to TRBJ1-5; TRBD1 might be the D (6 bases). Trimming took off 9 bases at V and 5 bases at J, with 17 bases between the two ends. Germline V gene data show CDR1 as MNHNS and CDR2 as SASEGT. This CDR3 has 14 residues. This CDR3 is CASKLQGGDQPQHF. CDR3 DNA sequence: TGTGCCAGTAAGCTACAGGGAGGGGATCAGCCCCAGCATTTT.